Listed below are T cell receptor beta chains from one sample, sequenced in a study of blood T cell repertoires in COVID-19. Here immunoSEQ multiplex PCR was the method, and the copy in TCRdb shows in-frame clones only, minus some. Altogether about 82,000 clones are present, roughly three quarters being singletons, with the ten largest covering about a third. Sequenced material: peripheral blood. These receptors originate from a man in his 60s with COVID-19, enrolled during active disease. Both conserved end residues are part of each CDR3. The order of the fields is J gene, clone size, D gene, V gene, CDR3 protein, CDR3 DNA. D genes are given only for firm matches. Part of the rows lack a size; the others show once, few, many or a class for expanded clones.

>TRBJ2-1|NA|TRBD1|TRBV7-2
CASSAGQGPPLPGNEQFF
TGTGCCAGCAGCGCGGGACAGGGGCCACCCTTGCCGGGGAATGAGCAGTTCTTC
>TRBJ2-3|NA|TRBD2|TRBV19
CASSLGTPGGTDTQYF
TGTGCCAGTAGTCTCGGGACTCCGGGAGGAACAGATACGCAGTATTTT
>TRBJ2-7|NA|TRBD1|TRBV6-2/TRBV6-3
CASSSTGTGSYEQYF
TGTGCCAGCAGTTCCACCGGGACAGGTTCCTACGAGCAGTACTTC
>TRBJ2-1|NA|TRBD1|TRBV19
CASTKDRGHYNEQFF
TGTGCCAGTACCAAGGACAGGGGGCATTACAATGAGCAGTTCTTC
>TRBJ2-1|NA|NA|TRBV5-4
CASRNKVRGSSYNEQFF
TGTGCCAGCAGAAATAAGGTTAGGGGGAGCTCCTACAATGAGCAGTTCTTC
>TRBJ1-2|NA|NA|TRBV9
CASSRQRENGYTF
TGTGCCAGCTCCAGACAGCGGGAAAATGGCTACACCTTC
>TRBJ2-4|NA|TRBD1|TRBV5-4
CASRERRDSPLNIQYF
TGTGCCAGCAGGGAGCGCCGGGACAGTCCCCTAAACATTCAGTACTTC
>TRBJ2-5|once|TRBD1|TRBV4-1
CASSNPPGQQETQYF
TGCGCCAGCAGCAATCCCCCGGGACAGCAAGAGACCCAGTACTTC
>TRBJ1-1|NA|TRBD1|TRBV2
CASTNSRDRVSTEAFF
TGTGCCAGCACCAACTCTAGGGACAGGGTCAGCACTGAAGCTTTCTTT
>TRBJ2-7|NA|TRBD2|TRBV11-2
CASSSGLVYEQYF
TGTGCCAGCAGCTCGGGACTAGTCTACGAGCAGTACTTC
>TRBJ2-1|few|TRBD1|TRBV4-1
CASSQDWGQSSYNEQFF
TGCGCCAGCAGCCAAGACTGGGGACAGAGCTCCTACAATGAGCAGTTCTTC
>TRBJ2-1|NA|NA|TRBV2
CASSDRRAIDEQFF
TGTGCCAGCAGTGACCGCAGGGCGATAGATGAGCAGTTCTTC
>TRBJ2-1|NA|TRBD2|TRBV27
CASSLSPSGSPLGKQFF
TGTGCCAGCAGTTTATCCCCTAGCGGGAGTCCGTTGGGGAAGCAGTTCTTC
>TRBJ1-1|NA|TRBD1|TRBV5-1
CASSFGQGAGEAFF
TGCGCCAGCAGCTTTGGACAGGGGGCGGGTGAAGCTTTCTTT
>TRBJ2-5|NA|NA|TRBV13
CASSPRGGRETQYF
TGTGCCAGCAGCCCACGCGGTGGTCGGGAGACCCAGTACTTC
>TRBJ2-3|NA|NA|TRBV7-9
CASSLLGLQTDTQYF
TGTGCCAGCAGCTTGCTGGGACTGCAAACAGATACGCAGTATTTT
>TRBJ2-4|NA|TRBD1|TRBV13
CASSRLRDRAPNLAKNIQYF
TGTGCCAGCAGCAGACTCCGGGACAGGGCCCCAAACCTAGCCAAAAACATTCAGTACTTC
>TRBJ2-6|few|NA|TRBV19
CASSAKGANVLTF
TGTGCCAGTAGTGCTAAGGGGGCCAACGTCCTGACTTTC
>TRBJ2-3|NA|TRBD2|TRBV18
CASSPLAGGPGDTQYF
TGTGCCAGCTCACCATTAGCGGGAGGGCCGGGAGATACGCAGTATTTT
>TRBJ1-2|many|NA|TRBV11-1
CASSLGAANYGYTF
TGTGCCAGCAGCTTAGGAGCCGCTAACTATGGCTACACCTTC
>TRBJ1-1|NA|NA|TRBV6-5
CASSYSQGHTEAFF
TGTGCCAGCAGTTACTCGCAGGGCCACACTGAAGCTTTCTTT
>TRBJ2-4|few|TRBD2|TRBV28
CASTGGGAKNIQYF
TGTGCCAGCACGGGGGGGGGAGCCAAAAACATTCAGTACTTC
>TRBJ2-4|NA|NA|TRBV20-1
CSASTGVENIQYF
TGCAGTGCTAGTACGGGAGTGGAAAACATTCAGTACTTC
>TRBJ2-7|NA|TRBD2|TRBV10-2
CASSESSPGGVYEQYF
TGCGCCAGCAGTGAGTCATCGCCGGGGGGGGTCTACGAGCAGTACTTC
>TRBJ2-1|NA|NA|TRBV11-2
CASSQGISDYNEQFF
TGTGCCAGCAGCCAGGGGATTAGCGACTACAATGAGCAGTTCTTC
>TRBJ1-6|once|TRBD1|TRBV3-1/TRBV3-2
CASSQRSRGNNSPLHF
TGTGCCAGCAGCCAACGGAGCAGGGGGAATAATTCACCCCTCCACTTT
>TRBJ1-4|NA|TRBD1|TRBV2
CASSESRGMEKLFF
TGTGCCAGCAGTGAATCCAGGGGGATGGAAAAACTGTTTTTT
>TRBJ1-6|NA|TRBD1|TRBV14
CASSQDGTGNNSPLHF
TGTGCCAGCAGCCAAGATGGGACAGGAAATAATTCACCCCTCCACTTT
>TRBJ1-4|NA|NA|TRBV6-5
CASRPTSPGEKLFF
TGTGCCAGCAGACCGACGAGCCCGGGGGAAAAACTGTTTTTT
>TRBJ1-5|NA|NA|TRBV19
CASSITQVGVQPQHF
TGTGCCAGTAGTATAACACAGGTCGGTGTGCAGCCCCAGCATTTT
>TRBJ1-4|NA|TRBD1|TRBV6-5
CASSTGATNEKLFF
TGTGCCAGCAGTACAGGGGCAACTAATGAAAAACTGTTTTTT